The T cell receptor (beta chain) described here comes from a study of shared clonotypes between healthy human individuals. Broader study findings: Sequencing depth was a factor that was expected to affect clonotype sharing among donors. In contrast to clonotypes shared by all four donors, non-shared clonotypes had lower generation probabilities.

The donor population consisted of healthy HIV-negative adults with no recent acute infections or vaccinations. Trimming cost V 1 base and J 7 bases, with 7 bases left between them. Germline values: CDR1 SGDLS, CDR2 YYNGEE. CDR3 size: 12 residues. Notes on this clone: Its specificity is not known.

Original processing methods: There were no quality scores in the junction-only immunoSEQ sequences, so filtering differed. The repertoire was sequenced with immunoSEQ multiplex PCR; TCRdb's copy has only in-frame clones and lacks some. V and J calls and clone size are given by that table; D and trimming were obtained from the DNA. Of about 1.5 million clones listed, around 98% are singletons. The V and J genes are TRBV9 and TRBJ2-3; D is unclear. This TCR was sampled from a young man in good health. The specimen sequenced was naive CD4+ T cells sorted from blood. Subset: CD45RA+ positively selected. The CDR3 DNA sequence: TGTGCCAGCAGCGTACAAAGAAATACGCAGTATTTT. Protein sequence: CASSVQRNTQYF.